The rows below give T cell receptor beta chains drawn from one sample of a study of blood T cell repertoires in COVID-19. The repertoire was sequenced with immunoSEQ multiplex PCR; TCRdb's copy has only in-frame clones and lacks some. The table records a few hundred thousand clones, about 90% of them present only once. Sequenced: PBMCs or T cells enriched from blood (not recorded which). Source of these receptors: a young man who had been exposed to COVID-19. Each CDR3 is given with its conserved first and last residue. The order of the fields is D gene, V gene, J gene, clone size, CDR3 DNA, CDR3 protein. The D gene is left open where the match is weak. A row's size may be missing; if present it is once, few, many or a size class.

-	TRBV9	TRBJ2-1	-	TGTGCCAGCAGCCCTACTGGGGGGGGGCCCAGCTCCTACAATGAGCAGTTCTTC	CASSPTGGGPSSYNEQFF
TRBD2	TRBV20-1	TRBJ2-1	-	TGCAGTGCTAGTACTAGCGGGGGTAACAATGAGCAGTTCTTC	CSASTSGGNNEQFF
-	TRBV11-2	TRBJ1-4	-	TGTGCCAGCAGCTTAGCCCGTGCAGGGTCTAATGAAAAACTGTTTTTT	CASSLARAGSNEKLFF
TRBD1	TRBV19	TRBJ2-7	-	TGTGCCAGTACCTGGACAGGTGAAAGCTACGAGCAGTACTTC	CASTWTGESYEQYF
TRBD2	TRBV9	TRBJ2-3	-	TGTGCCAGCAGCGTAAGAGGGAGCGGGGGCACAGATACGCAGTATTTT	CASSVRGSGGTDTQYF
-	TRBV2	TRBJ1-5	-	TGTGCCAGCAGTGAACCTTTTAGCAATCAGCCCCAGCATTTT	CASSEPFSNQPQHF
-	TRBV4-1	TRBJ1-2	few	TGCGCCAGCAGCCAAGATACCGGTTGGCCGGGGGACGGCTTCCGACATGGCTACACCTTC	CASSQDTGWPGDGFRHGYTF
TRBD1	TRBV5-4	TRBJ2-5	-	TGTGCCAGCAGCTTATATATGGGACAGACCGGAGAGACCCAGTACTTC	CASSLYMGQTGETQYF
-	TRBV27	TRBJ2-7	-	TGTGCCAGCAGGGATCGACAGACCGACGAGCAGTACTTC	CASRDRQTDEQYF
-	TRBV15	TRBJ1-2	-	TGTGCCACCAGCAGAGATCGGACAGTAAGCTATGGCTACACCTTC	CATSRDRTVSYGYTF
-	TRBV18	TRBJ1-5	-	TGTGCCAGCTCCCGGGAGGCGGGGCGCGATCAGCCCCAGCATTTT	CASSREAGRDQPQHF
-	TRBV4-1	TRBJ1-2	once	TGCGCCAGCAGCCAAGATCTTAGGGGTGCTAACTATGGCTACACCTTC	CASSQDLRGANYGYTF
TRBD2	TRBV7-9	TRBJ2-3	-	TGTGCCAGCAGTGGGACTAGCGGCCTAGATACGCAGTATTTT	CASSGTSGLDTQYF
TRBD2	TRBV4-1	TRBJ2-1	-	TGCGCCAGCAGCCACTCCCTGAGCGGGGGGCCTTACAATGAGCAGTTCTTC	CASSHSLSGGPYNEQFF
-	TRBV7-2	TRBJ1-2	-	TGTGCCAGCAGCCCGAGACAGGCAGACTATGGCTACACCTTC	CASSPRQADYGYTF
TRBD2	TRBV9	TRBJ2-5	-	TGTGCCAGCAGCGCCGGGACCGGGACTAGCGGGGGGGCGGAGACCCAGTACTTC	CASSAGTGTSGGAETQYF
-	TRBV18	TRBJ1-6	-	TGTGCCAGCTCACCACAAAGTAAAGGACAGAATAATTCACCCCTCCACTTT	CASSPQSKGQNNSPLHF
TRBD1	TRBV7-9	TRBJ1-2	-	TGTGCCAGCAGCTCCACCTTGGACAGGGACGATGGCTACACCTTC	CASSSTLDRDDGYTF
-	TRBV5-5	TRBJ1-4	-	TGTGCCAGCAGCCCCTACGTAGCAACTAATGAAAAACTGTTTTTT	CASSPYVATNEKLFF
TRBD1	TRBV5-1	TRBJ1-6	-	TGCGCCAGCAGCAGAAGGGACAGGGGAAATAATTCACCCCTCCACTTT	CASSRRDRGNNSPLHF
-	TRBV13	TRBJ2-1	-	TGTGCCAGCAGCCCTAGGCAGGGCTACAATGAGCAGTTCTTC	CASSPRQGYNEQFF
TRBD1	TRBV19	TRBJ1-2	-	TGTGCCAGTAGTGGCTGGACAGGTTGGGAGAGGGAGGCAAGAACTAACTATGGCTACACCTTC	CASSGWTGWEREARTNYGYTF
TRBD1	TRBV19	TRBJ1-2	-	TGTGCCAGTAGTATCGAGCAGGGGGGCTATGGCTACACCTTC	CASSIEQGGYGYTF
TRBD1	TRBV2	TRBJ1-3	-	TGTGCCAGCAGGCAAATAAAGGACAGGGGGCTAGGAAACACCATATATTTT	CASRQIKDRGLGNTIYF